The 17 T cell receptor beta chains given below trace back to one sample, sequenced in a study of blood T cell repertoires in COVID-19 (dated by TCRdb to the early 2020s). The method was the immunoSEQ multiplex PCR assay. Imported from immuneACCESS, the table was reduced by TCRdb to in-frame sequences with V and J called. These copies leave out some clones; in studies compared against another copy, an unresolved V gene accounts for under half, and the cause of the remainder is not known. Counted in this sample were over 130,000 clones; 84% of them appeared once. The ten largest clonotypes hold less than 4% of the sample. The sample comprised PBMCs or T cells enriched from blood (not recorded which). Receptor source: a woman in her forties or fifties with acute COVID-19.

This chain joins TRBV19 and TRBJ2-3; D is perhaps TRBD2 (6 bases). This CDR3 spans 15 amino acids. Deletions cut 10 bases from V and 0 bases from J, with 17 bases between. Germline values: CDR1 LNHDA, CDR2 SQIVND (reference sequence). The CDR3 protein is CATRERRGSTDTQYF. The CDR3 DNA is TGTGCCACCCGGGAGAGGCGGGGCAGCACAGATACGCAGTATTTT.

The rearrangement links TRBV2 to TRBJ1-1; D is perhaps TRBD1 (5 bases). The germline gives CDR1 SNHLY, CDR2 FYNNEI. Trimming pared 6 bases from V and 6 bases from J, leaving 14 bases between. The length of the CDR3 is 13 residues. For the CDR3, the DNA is TGTGCCAGCAGGGCCTGGGGGGGACCTGAAGCTTTCTTT. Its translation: CASRAWGGPEAFF.

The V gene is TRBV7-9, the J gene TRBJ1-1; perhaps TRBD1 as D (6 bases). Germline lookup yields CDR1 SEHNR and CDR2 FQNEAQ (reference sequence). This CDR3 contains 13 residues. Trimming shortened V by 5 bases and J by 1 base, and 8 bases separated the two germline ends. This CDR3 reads CASSGQQNTEAFF. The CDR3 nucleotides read TGTGCCAGCAGCGGACAGCAGAACACTGAAGCTTTCTTT.

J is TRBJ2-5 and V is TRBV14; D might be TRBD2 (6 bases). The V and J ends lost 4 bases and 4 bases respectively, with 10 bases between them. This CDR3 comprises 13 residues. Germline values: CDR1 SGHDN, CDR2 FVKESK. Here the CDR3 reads CASSLRLGETQYF. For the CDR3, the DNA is TGTGCCAGCAGCCTTCGACTAGGAGAGACCCAGTACTTC.

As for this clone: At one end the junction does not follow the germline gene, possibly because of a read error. CDR3 nucleotides: TGTGCCAGCAGTCAACCGGTGGGACAGACCATCTTCTTC. Its translation: CASSQPVGQTIFF. The chain employs TRBV6-5 and TRBJ1-2; 7 nucleotides align to TRBD1. Germline CDR1 reads MNHEY; CDR2 reads SVGAGI. CDR3 size: 13 residues.

In nucleotides, the CDR3 is TGTGCCACCAGCACCTGGGCTAGCGGGAACCATTTCTCCTACGAGCAGTACTTC. This encodes CATSTWASGNHFSYEQYF. This chain links TRBV24-1 with TRBJ2-7; 9 nucleotides match TRBD2. This CDR3 is built from 18 residues. The ends lost 7 bases at V and 0 bases at J; junction bases unmatched: 15. Germline V gene lookup returns CDR1 KGHDR and CDR2 SFDVKD.

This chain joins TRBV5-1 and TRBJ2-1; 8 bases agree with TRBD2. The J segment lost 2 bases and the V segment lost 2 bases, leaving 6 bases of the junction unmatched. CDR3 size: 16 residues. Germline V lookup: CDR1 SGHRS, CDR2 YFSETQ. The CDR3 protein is CASSLPSGGPYNEQFF. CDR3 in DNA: TGCGCCAGCAGCTTACCTTCGGGGGGGCCCTACAATGAGCAGTTCTTC.

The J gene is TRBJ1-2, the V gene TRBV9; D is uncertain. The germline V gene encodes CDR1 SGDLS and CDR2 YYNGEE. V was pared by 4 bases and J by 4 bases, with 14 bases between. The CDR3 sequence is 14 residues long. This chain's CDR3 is CASSNHSNSYGYTF. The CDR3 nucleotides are TGTGCCAGCAGCAACCACAGCAACAGCTATGGCTACACCTTC.

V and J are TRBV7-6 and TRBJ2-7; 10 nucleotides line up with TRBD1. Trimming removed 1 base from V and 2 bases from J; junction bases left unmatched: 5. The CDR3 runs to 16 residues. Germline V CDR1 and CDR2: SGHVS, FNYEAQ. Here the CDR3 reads CASSLGLGTGAYEQYF. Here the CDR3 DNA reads TGTGCCAGCAGCTTAGGGCTGGGGACAGGGGCCTACGAGCAGTACTTC.

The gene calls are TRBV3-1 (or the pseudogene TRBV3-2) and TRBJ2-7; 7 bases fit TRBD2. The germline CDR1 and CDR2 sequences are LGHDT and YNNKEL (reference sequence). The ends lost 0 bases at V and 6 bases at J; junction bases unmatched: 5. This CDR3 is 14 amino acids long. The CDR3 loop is CASSQDRTRGEQYF. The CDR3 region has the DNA TGTGCCAGCAGCCAAGATAGGACTAGGGGCGAGCAGTACTTC.

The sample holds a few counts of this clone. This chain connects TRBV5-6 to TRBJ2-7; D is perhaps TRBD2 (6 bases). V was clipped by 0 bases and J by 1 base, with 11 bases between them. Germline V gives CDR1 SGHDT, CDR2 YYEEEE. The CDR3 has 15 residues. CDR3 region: CASSLGGDWSYEQYF. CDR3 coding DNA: TGTGCCAGCAGCTTGGGCGGGGATTGGTCCTACGAGCAGTACTTC.

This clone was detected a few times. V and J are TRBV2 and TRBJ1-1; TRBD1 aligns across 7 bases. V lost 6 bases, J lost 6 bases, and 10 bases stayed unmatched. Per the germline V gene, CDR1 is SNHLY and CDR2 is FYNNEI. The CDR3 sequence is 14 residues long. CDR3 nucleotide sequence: TGTGCCAGCAGCCTGACAGGGACGAGACCTGAAGCTTTCTTT. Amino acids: CASSLTGTRPEAFF.

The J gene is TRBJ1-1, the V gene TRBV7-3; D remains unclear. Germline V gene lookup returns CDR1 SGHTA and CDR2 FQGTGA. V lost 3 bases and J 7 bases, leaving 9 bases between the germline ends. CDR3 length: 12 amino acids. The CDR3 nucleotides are TGTGCCAGCAGCTTCCCCGGTGGTGAAGCTTTCTTT. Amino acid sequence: CASSFPGGEAFF.

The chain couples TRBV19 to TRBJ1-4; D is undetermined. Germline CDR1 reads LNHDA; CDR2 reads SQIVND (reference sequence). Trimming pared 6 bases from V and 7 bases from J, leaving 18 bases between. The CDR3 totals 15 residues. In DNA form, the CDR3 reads TGTGCCAGTAGCCGTCCAGGCGGAGGTACTGAAAAACTGTTTTTT. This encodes CASSRPGGGTEKLFF.

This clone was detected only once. The CDR3 bases are TGTGCCAGCAGCGCCCAACAGATCCCCTATGGCTACACCTTC. Its translation is CASSAQQIPYGYTF. The J gene is TRBJ1-2, the V gene TRBV9; D is undetermined. The ends were cut back, 3 bases at V and 4 bases at J, with 13 bases in the middle. The CDR3 runs to 14 residues. Per germline, CDR1 SGDLS and CDR2 YYNGEE.

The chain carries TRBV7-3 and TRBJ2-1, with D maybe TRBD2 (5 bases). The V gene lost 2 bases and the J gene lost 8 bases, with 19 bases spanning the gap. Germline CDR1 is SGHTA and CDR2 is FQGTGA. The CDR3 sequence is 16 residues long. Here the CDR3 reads CASSLDSGRSRDEQFF. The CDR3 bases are TGTGCCAGCAGCTTAGATTCAGGACGGTCGAGGGATGAGCAGTTCTTC.

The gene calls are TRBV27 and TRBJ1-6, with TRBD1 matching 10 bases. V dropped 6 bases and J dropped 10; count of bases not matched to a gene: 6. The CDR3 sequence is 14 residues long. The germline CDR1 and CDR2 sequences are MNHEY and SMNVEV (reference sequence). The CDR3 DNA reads TGTGCCAGCAGGGCGGACAGGGGGAAATCACCCCTCCACTTT. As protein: CASRADRGKSPLHF.